This TCR beta chain comes out of a study of shared clonotypes between healthy human individuals. Study as a whole: Those who served as donors were a couple of women and a few men between the ages of 18 and 49. Study observations and caveats: Memory subsets generally showed lower estimated richness than naive subsets.

TCRdb's table, derived via immunoSEQ multiplex PCR, lists solely in-frame clones and lacks some. This sample has about 820,000 clones; approximately 92% occur once, and the top ten carry less than 25%. With regard to this clone: The antigen remains unidentified.

Terminally differentiated effector memory CD45RA+ cells were left out of the naive CD8 fraction, which was CD45RO-negative and positively selected for CCR7. The specimen sequenced was naive CD8+ T cells sorted from blood. The receptor was derived from a man younger than 40 in good health.

The CDR3 loop reads CASSVGPGVDHEQYF. In DNA, the CDR3 is TGTGCCAGCAGCGTAGGTCCGGGGGTAGACCACGAGCAGTACTTC. The V call is TRBV9, the J call TRBJ2-7, with TRBD2 as a possible D gene (6 bases). The CDR3 is made up of 15 amino acids. Trimming left V 0 bases short and J 5 bases short, with 15 bases between. Germline CDR1 reads SGDLS; CDR2 reads YYNGEE.